The 5 T cell receptor beta chains below were found in one sample sequenced in a study of cytomegalovirus exposure and HLA in healthy donors. 60 Vbeta and 13 Jbeta primers were used in PCR. The assay was immunoSEQ multiplex PCR, and TCRdb's table has in-frame clones only and misses some. The repertoire holds 170,000 or so clones, with approximately 80% as singletons. Sequencing was done on a sample of PBMCs. The receptors here all came from a male donor in good health and CMV-seropositive.

This clone is a singleton in its sample. This chain links TRBV7-4 with TRBJ2-3; D may be TRBD2 (6 bases). The germline V gene encodes CDR1 SGHVT and CDR2 SQSDAQ. The germline V and J ends were trimmed by 6 bases and 0 bases, with 25 bases remaining between them. The CDR3 has 19 residues. CDR3 protein: CASRCTPRPSAPSTDTQYF. The CDR3 DNA sequence: TGTGCCAGCAGATGTACCCCTCGTCCTAGCGCCCCAAGCACAGATACGCAGTATTTT.

This clone was recorded once. The chain combines TRBV18 with TRBJ2-5; weak D call: TRBD1 (6 bases). The CDR3 contains 13 residues. Per germline, CDR1 KGHSH and CDR2 LQKENI. V lost 5 bases and J lost 1, with 8 bases in between. In nucleotides, the CDR3 is TGTGCCAGCTCAAGGGACACCCAAGAGACCCAGTACTTC. Translated: CASSRDTQETQYF.

The chain is built from TRBV5-4 and TRBJ2-1; D not resolved. Between the trimmed V and J ends, which lost 0 bases and 8 bases, there was a span of 12 bases. CDR3 length equals 14 residues. CDR1 is SGHNT, CDR2 YYREEE, per germline (reference sequence). The CDR3 region has the DNA TGTGCCAGCAGCTTGGTAACCTTGGGCTATGAGCAGTTCTTC. Its translation: CASSLVTLGYEQFF.

The chain recombines TRBV6-5 with TRBJ2-7, with TRBD1 as a possible D gene (5 bases). V was trimmed by 5 bases and J by 1 base, leaving 9 bases between them. CDR1 and CDR2 (germline): MNHEY, SVGAGI. This CDR3 is 13 amino acids long. CDR3: CASSETVSYEQYF. Written as DNA, the CDR3 is TGTGCCAGCAGTGAGACAGTTTCCTACGAGCAGTACTTC.

The chain couples TRBV19 to TRBJ1-6; D gene ambiguous. Trimming removed 3 bases from V and 5 bases from J, with 5 bases in between. This CDR3 is built from 13 residues. The germline gives CDR1 LNHDA, CDR2 SQIVND (reference sequence). This CDR3 reads CASSMGNNSPLHF. The CDR3 nucleotides read TGTGCCAGTAGTATGGGCAATAATTCACCCCTCCACTTT.